This TCR beta chain was identified during a study of T cell responses to AZD1222 COVID-19 vaccine. Study-level findings and limits: Mostly white British, mostly female donors; authors suggested clonal diversity may be underestimated.

Comment on this clone: What it binds is not known.

Some clones are missing from TCRdb's copy, which holds only in-frame ones; the method was immunoSEQ multiplex PCR. The top ten clones hold less than 6% of a sample with around 94,000 clones, approximately 86% of them seen once. This CDR3 is built from 16 residues. Germline V gives CDR1 LGHDT, CDR2 YNNKEL (reference sequence). J gave up 1 base and V 4 bases, and 6 bases lay outside the gene matches. The chain employs TRBV3-1 (or the pseudogene TRBV3-2) and TRBJ2-3, with 9 positions matching TRBD2. This clonotype was obtained from an adult in good health. The material sequenced was peripheral blood, taken on day 0 of AZD1222 vaccination. CDR3 sequence: CASSPRSGGRTDTQYF. The CDR3 DNA follows: TGTGCCAGCAGCCCCCGGAGCGGGGGGCGCACAGATACGCAGTATTTT.